This paragraph covers one T cell receptor beta chain sequence. Its cognate antigen is unknown. This specimen belongs to a study of post-analysis software for immune sequencing data. Unique molecular identifiers had been added to the TCR beta cDNA libraries. With roughly 0.95 to 11 million T cells as the source, some 500,000 cDNA molecules resulted. One entry per CDR3 protein, called by TCRdb with MiXCR from the PCR reads. This sample has roughly 650,000 distinct CDR3 sequences, with 55% to 60% found just once. V dropped 0 bases and J dropped 4 bases, with 7 bases sitting between them. Looked up from germline, CDR1 is SEHNR and CDR2 is FQNEAQ (reference sequence). The CDR3 has 15 residues. Study-level findings and limits: Four or five TRBV segments were more frequent in patients than controls; TRBV5-6, TRBV5-1 and TRBV20-1 belonged to this group. Versus controls, multiple sclerosis patients showed significantly lower diversity (normalized Chao1).

The sequence came from a girl aged 2 to 9 with multiple sclerosis. Material: blood. The chain uses TRBV7-9 and TRBJ2-6; D ambiguous. CDR3 protein: CASSLARSGANVLTF. The CDR3 coding sequence is TGTGCCAGCAGCTTAGCACGCTCCGGGGCCAACGTCCTGACTTTC.